These T cell receptor beta chains were read from a single sample in a study of T cell repertoires in cytomegalovirus infection. TCRdb re-derived calls from the reads in MiXCR, one entry per CDR3 protein. Here the sample spans about 500,000 distinct CDR3 sequences, roughly a third being singletons. No cognate antigen is known for these TCRs. Source: cultured PBMCs, taken from culture after CMV antigen stimulation. The origin of the receptors is a human donor in good health (CMV status not recorded). Some clones in this sample may be carry-over from other donors' samples. The CDR3 runs from the conserved cysteine through the conserved F or W.

v_call: TRBV6-1
j_call: TRBJ2-3
cdr3_aa: CASSEAGQRPDTQYF

v_call: TRBV25-1
j_call: TRBJ2-5
cdr3_aa: CASSDGRGKETQYF

v_call: TRBV6-1
j_call: TRBJ2-1
cdr3_aa: CASSSGTVNEQFF

v_call: TRBV7-2
j_call: TRBJ1-2
cdr3_aa: CASSPDFIRYGYTF

v_call: TRBV5-4
j_call: TRBJ2-5
cdr3_aa: CASSSGTGRASSRTQYF

v_call: TRBV7-3
j_call: TRBJ2-1
cdr3_aa: CASSPSGTKQFF

v_call: TRBV7-3
j_call: TRBJ2-1
cdr3_aa: CASSLSQTNNEQFF

v_call: TRBV6-1
j_call: TRBJ2-1
cdr3_aa: CASTLPSGLEQFF

v_call: TRBV7-2
j_call: TRBJ1-4
cdr3_aa: CASSLRSEGPQTTNEKLFF

v_call: TRBV27
j_call: TRBJ2-4
cdr3_aa: CASSSLSGYENIQYF

v_call: TRBV7-2
j_call: TRBJ2-3
cdr3_aa: CASRIGGTDTQYF

v_call: TRBV19
j_call: TRBJ1-1
cdr3_aa: CASSMLNTEAFF

v_call: TRBV7-9
j_call: TRBJ1-1
cdr3_aa: CASSLMNNFAGAFF

v_call: TRBV19
j_call: TRBJ2-1
cdr3_aa: CASRKLAEYNEQFF

v_call: TRBV6-6
j_call: TRBJ2-5
cdr3_aa: CASASGIMETQYF